Given below is one T cell receptor (beta chain) in context. The antigen is unknown. TCRdb's copy holds only in-frame clones and misses some; the assay was immunoSEQ multiplex PCR. The table lists fewer than 400,000 clones, 67% of them singletons. This record comes from a study of cytotoxic CD8 clonotypes in ibrutinib-treated CLL. Germline CDR1 is SGHRS and CDR2 is YFSETQ. The CDR3 extends over 15 amino acids. V trimming: 4 bases; J trimming: 8 bases; junction bases outside the gene matches: 11. Study results and limitations: Sampling time points were not equivalent between sustained-remission and progressing patients. There were few public clonotypes, and on treatment they contracted or stayed stable. Starting clonality was above that of age-matched healthy donors and tracked circulating CD8+ T-cell counts.

The chain recombines TRBV5-1 with TRBJ2-1, with 8 bases fitting TRBD1. Sample: PBMCs, taken after 36 months of ibrutinib treatment. The receptor's source is a human donor with chronic lymphocytic leukemia. The CDR3, as DNA: TGCGCCAGCAGCGCCGGACAGGGTGGTGTGGATGAGCAGTTCTTC. Its translation: CASSAGQGGVDEQFF.